This is a list of T cell receptor beta chains from one sample in a study of T cell repertoires in cytomegalovirus infection. TCRdb reanalysed the reads using MiXCR and keeps one entry per CDR3 protein. The table lists some 560,000 distinct CDR3 sequences, about 39% of them singletons, with 40% to 60% in the top ten. These TCRs' antigens remain unknown. The specimen was cultured PBMCs, collected from culture after CMV antigen stimulation. These receptors came from a human donor in good health (CMV status not recorded). Some clones in this sample may be carry-over from other donors' samples. Each CDR3 is given with its conserved first and last residue. A D gene is named only where the DNA matches it firmly. A row's size may be missing; if present it is once, few, many or a size class.

>13|TRBV7-6|.|few|TRBJ2-7
TGTGCCAGCAGGTCCGGGGTCCCTTACGAGCAGTACTTC
CASRSGVPYEQYF
>15|TRBV6-5|TRBD2|.|TRBJ2-1
TGTGCCAGCACGGAGGGGACTAGCGGTGACAATGAGCAGTTCTTC
CASTEGTSGDNEQFF
>19|TRBV4-1|TRBD2|.|TRBJ2-5
TGCGCCAGCAGCGCCACCGGACTAGCGGGGGGAATAAGGCAAGAGACCCAGTACTTC
CASSATGLAGGIRQETQYF
>13|TRBV11-2|.|.|TRBJ2-3
TGTGCCAGCAGATCCCGACTCCCAGATACGCAGTATTTT
CASRSRLPDTQYF
>14|TRBV7-2|.|many|TRBJ2-7
TGTGCCAGCAGCTTAGGGATACTTCTCTACGAGCAGTACTTC
CASSLGILLYEQYF
>13|TRBV19|.|.|TRBJ1-3
TGTGCCACCTCGGACAGACCTGGAAACACCATATATTTT
CATSDRPGNTIYF
>16|TRBV7-9|TRBD1|few|TRBJ2-6
TGTGCCAGCAGCCCCGGGACAGGGGTCGGGGCCAACGTCCTGACTTTC
CASSPGTGVGANVLTF
>16|TRBV2|.|.|TRBJ2-5
TGTGCCAGCGTAAAACAGAGACCCTATTTCCAAGAGACCCAGTACTTC
CASVKQRPYFQETQYF
>13|TRBV12-5|.|.|TRBJ2-1
TGTGCTAGTGGTTTGGCCTCTCTCGTGGAGCAGTTCTTC
CASGLASLVEQFF
>14|TRBV7-2|.|few|TRBJ2-1
TGTGCCAGCAGCCCCGGAGGAGACTACAATGAGCAGTTCTTC
CASSPGGDYNEQFF
>15|TRBV5-5|.|once|TRBJ2-7
TGTGCCAGCAGCTTGTCAGCGGTCCACCGAGTGGAGCAGTACTTC
CASSLSAVHRVEQYF
>14|TRBV6-1|.|.|TRBJ1-2
TGTGCCAGCAGTGCTCAGGGGCAAAGGGGCGGCTACACCTTC
CASSAQGQRGGYTF
>11|TRBV7-6|.|.|TRBJ2-1
TGTGCCCAAGGGGGGGTAGGAGAGCAGTTCTTC
CAQGGVGEQFF
>15|TRBV6-6|.|few|TRBJ1-5
TGTGCCAGCAGTTCGCAAGGACAGTCCCATCAGCCCCAGCATTTT
CASSSQGQSHQPQHF
>13|TRBV7-9|.|few|TRBJ1-1
TGTGCCAGCAGCCTCGGAATACAGGCTGAAGCTTTCTTT
CASSLGIQAEAFF
>15|TRBV12-3/TRBV12-4|.|.|TRBJ2-7
TGTGCCAGCAGTTTACGTCGGGGACTCGGCTACGAGCAGTACTTC
CASSLRRGLGYEQYF
>14|TRBV6-6|TRBD1|.|TRBJ2-3
TGTGCCACGAACAGGGGGCCATCGGAAGATACGCAGTATTTT
CATNRGPSEDTQYF
>15|TRBV7-6|.|few|TRBJ1-5
TGTGCCAGCGCTAAGGGTGGGTCGGGCAATCAGCCCCAGCATTTT
CASAKGGSGNQPQHF
>14|TRBV4-1|.|.|TRBJ2-5
TGTGCCAGCAGCCAAGATAAGATGAGGGAGACCCAGTACTTC
CASSQDKMRETQYF
>15|TRBV7-9|.|few|TRBJ2-1
TGTGCCAGCAGCTTAGCGACTATTTGGGGGAAAGGGCAGTTCTTC
CASSLATIWGKGQFF
>15|TRBV7-6|TRBD1|.|TRBJ2-7
TGTGCCAGCAGTCAAGGACAGGGGGGGAACTACGAGCAGTACTTC
CASSQGQGGNYEQYF
>12|TRBV7-8|.|few|TRBJ2-5
TGTGCCAGCAGCCAACCCCGAGAGACCCAGTACTTC
CASSQPRETQYF
>16|TRBV6-2/TRBV6-3|TRBD1|few|TRBJ2-2
TGTGCCAGCGCCTCTCCGACAGGGATAGTCACCGGGGAGCTGTTTTTT
CASASPTGIVTGELFF
>16|TRBV7-2|.|.|TRBJ1-5
TGTGCCAGCAGCTTAGAGTCGGGACGGCTCTATGAGCCCCAGCATTTT
CASSLESGRLYEPQHF
>15|TRBV6-1|.|.|TRBJ1-6
TGTGCCAGCAGTGAATGGGACGGAACTAATTCACCCCTCCACTTT
CASSEWDGTNSPLHF
>11|TRBV20-1|.|few|TRBJ1-2
TGCAGTGCGCCCTCCCGAAGGACGGTCACCTTC
CSAPSRRTVTF
>17|TRBV27|.|.|TRBJ2-7
TGTGCCAGCAGTTTCTCCGGGGAGAACAGGGCGACCTACGAGCAGTACTTC
CASSFSGENRATYEQYF
>14|TRBV12-3/TRBV12-4|.|few|TRBJ2-5
TGTGCCAGCAGTTTCCGAAGCCACCAAGAGACCCAGTACTTC
CASSFRSHQETQYF
>15|TRBV27|.|few|TRBJ2-1
TGTGCCTCAAGGATAATGGCCCCAGGGCTCGATGAGCAGTTCTTC
CASRIMAPGLDEQFF
>12|TRBV29-1|.|.|TRBJ1-1
TGCAGCGTTCCCCTAGAAGGCGGTAAAGCTTTCTTT
CSVPLEGGKAFF
>18|TRBV7-2|TRBD1|few|TRBJ1-3
TGTGCCAGCAGCTTGGCCCCGGACAGGGGTCTCTCTGGAAACACCATATATTTT
CASSLAPDRGLSGNTIYF